These 24 T cell receptor beta chains came from one sample sequenced in a study of blood T cell repertoires in COVID-19. Some clones are missing from TCRdb's copy, which holds only in-frame ones; the method was immunoSEQ multiplex PCR. The table has about 400,000 clones, around nine tenths seen once; the top ten hold roughly 1.8%. The source material was PBMCs or T cells enriched from blood (not recorded which). All receptors come from a woman between 18 and 29 years old with acute COVID-19.

The genes are TRBV11-2 and TRBJ1-2; D ambiguous. Germline V gene lookup returns CDR1 SGHAT and CDR2 FQNNGV. Between the trimmed V and J ends, which lost 5 bases and 1 base, there was a span of 5 bases. This CDR3 region has 12 residues. The CDR3 reads CASSTSNYGYTF. The CDR3 bases are TGTGCCAGCAGCACAAGTAACTATGGCTACACCTTC.

V and J are TRBV10-1 and TRBJ2-1; perhaps TRBD1 as D (6 bases). This CDR3 has 12 residues. Germline V gene data show CDR1 as WNHNN and CDR2 as SYGVQD (reference sequence). Trimming stripped 4 bases from V and 6 bases from J, with 7 bases between. The CDR3 here is CASSGTVNEQFF. CDR3 coding DNA: TGCGCCAGCAGTGGGACAGTCAATGAGCAGTTCTTC.

The chain employs TRBV9 and TRBJ1-2; D remains unclear. V lost 0 bases to trimming and J lost 4 bases, with 16 bases between them. The CDR3 totals 16 residues. Germline CDR1 is SGDLS and CDR2 is YYNGEE. The CDR3 sequence is CASSVDSGNEAYGYTF. The CDR3 DNA follows: TGTGCCAGCAGCGTAGACTCGGGAAATGAGGCCTATGGCTACACCTTC.

The rearrangement links TRBV28 to TRBJ1-2; TRBD1 might be the D (6 bases). Trimming left V 6 bases short and J 7 bases short, with 18 bases between. The CDR3 sequence is 14 residues long. Germline V gene lookup returns CDR1 MDHEN and CDR2 SYDVKM. DNA for the CDR3: TGTGCCAGCAGCGACCAACAGGGATGGCGTGGCTACACCTTC. Protein sequence: CASSDQQGWRGYTF.

This clone was detected a few times. The chain couples TRBV7-9 to TRBJ1-3; 9 positions match TRBD1. The CDR3 runs to 16 residues. V gave up 5 bases and J gave up 3 bases; unmatched junction bases: 8. Germline CDR1 and CDR2: SEHNR and FQNEAQ (reference sequence). In DNA form, the CDR3 reads TGTGCCAGCAGCCTCGCTACAGGGGGCATTGGAAACACCATATATTTT. It codes for CASSLATGGIGNTIYF.

The chain couples TRBV3-1 (or the pseudogene TRBV3-2) to TRBJ2-7; D uncertain. Germline V gene sequence: CDR1 LGHDT, CDR2 YNNKEL (reference sequence). The V and J ends lost 4 bases and 7 bases respectively, with 8 bases between them. The CDR3 runs to 11 residues. Here the CDR3 reads CASSLAREQYF. CDR3 in DNA: TGTGCCAGCAGCCTCGCACGGGAGCAGTACTTC.

The chain links TRBV6-5 to TRBJ2-5; TRBD2 agrees at 11 bases. Looked up from germline, CDR1 is MNHEY and CDR2 is SVGAGI. J was trimmed by 5 bases and V by 6 bases; bases with no gene match: 8. The length of the CDR3 is 15 residues. The CDR3: CASRRLAGSGETQYF. The CDR3 DNA follows: TGTGCCAGCAGAAGACTAGCGGGGAGTGGGGAGACCCAGTACTTC.

The genes are TRBV6-5 and TRBJ2-2, with a tentative D call TRBD2 (6 bases). The germline CDR1 and CDR2 sequences are MNHEY and SVGAGI. V lost 5 bases and J 7 bases, leaving 17 bases between the germline ends. The length of the CDR3 is 15 residues. CDR3 in DNA: TGTGCCAGCAGTCCGGGACTGGTTAGGGTCGGGGAGCTGTTTTTT. Its translation: CASSPGLVRVGELFF.

J is TRBJ2-1 and V is TRBV4-2; TRBD1 matches 7 bases. Germline V gene data show CDR1 as LGHNA and CDR2 as YNFKEQ. The CDR3 is 14 residues long. Unmatched junction bases numbered 10, after V lost 8 bases and J lost 6 bases. CDR3 loop: CASEMRGGPNEQFF. In DNA, the CDR3 is TGTGCCAGCGAAATGAGAGGGGGCCCCAATGAGCAGTTCTTC.

Of note for this clone: A read error may account for a junction end that differs from germline. The chain joins TRBV6-1 to TRBJ2-7; the D gene is possibly TRBD2 (7 bases). CDR1 and CDR2 (germline): MNHNS, SASEGT. This CDR3 comprises 12 residues. This CDR3 is CASREGGGEQYF. CDR3 nucleotides: TGTGCCAGCAGAGAAGGGGGGGGCGAGCAGTACTTC.

The gene calls are TRBV7-2 and TRBJ2-1, with 11 bases identical to TRBD1. V lost 1 base, J lost 7 bases, and 6 bases stayed unmatched. The CDR3 extends over 16 amino acids. Per germline, CDR1 SGHTA and CDR2 FQGNSA. The CDR3 spells CASSLGGQGAVNEQFF. CDR3 nucleotides: TGTGCCAGCAGCTTAGGAGGACAGGGGGCGGTGAATGAGCAGTTCTTC.

This chain uses TRBV4-3 with TRBJ1-1, with D possibly matching TRBD1 (6 bases). Trimming cost V 0 bases and J 7 bases, with 18 bases left between them. The V gene's germline CDR1 is LGHNA and CDR2 YSLEER. The CDR3 extends over 16 amino acids. As DNA, the CDR3 is TGCGCCAGCAGCCAAGATCTATTTGGGAGGGGGATTGAAGCTTTCTTT. Its translation is CASSQDLFGRGIEAFF.

The CDR3 nucleotides read TGTGCCAGCAGCGTACCGGGACAGGCGGACTACGAGCAGTACTTC. Its translation is CASSVPGQADYEQYF. The V and J genes are TRBV21-1 and TRBJ2-7; the D call of TRBD1 is as the table states it, not checked on the DNA. TRBV21-1 represents a pseudogene. The CDR3 is made up of 15 amino acids.

J is TRBJ2-2 and V is TRBV10-1, with unresolved D. The CDR3 consists of 13 residues. CDR1 is WNHNN and CDR2 is SYGVQD in the germline V gene (reference sequence). Deletions cut 5 bases from V and 5 bases from J, with 9 bases between. The CDR3 sequence is CASSSAQTGELFF. CDR3 nucleotides: TGCGCCAGCAGTTCTGCCCAGACCGGGGAGCTGTTTTTT.

This rearrangement joins TRBV5-5 to TRBJ1-2; D call uncertain. The CDR3 runs to 15 residues. The germline V gene encodes CDR1 SGHKS and CDR2 YYEKEE (reference sequence). Trimming removed 0 bases at V and 4 bases at J, with 13 bases between. CDR3 coding DNA: TGTGCCAGCAGCTTGGGGGTAAACCCTAGCTATGGCTACACCTTC. As protein: CASSLGVNPSYGYTF.

The chain couples TRBV9 to TRBJ2-2; no firm D call. Trimming shortened V by 0 bases and J by 3 bases, and 12 bases separated the two germline ends. Germline V lookup: CDR1 SGDLS, CDR2 YYNGEE. This CDR3 contains 16 residues. CDR3 nucleotides: TGTGCCAGCAGCGTAGCGAGCGACGTGCACACCGGGGAGCTGTTTTTT. This gives the protein CASSVASDVHTGELFF. The variable domain in full, completed from reference TRBV9 and TRBJ2-2, reads DSGVTQTPKHLITATGQRVTLRCSPRSGDLSVYWYQQSLDQGLQFLIQYYNGEERAKGNILERFSAQQFPDLHSELNLSSLELGDSALYFCASSVASDVHTGELFFGEGSRLTVL.

The chain is built from TRBV2 and TRBJ2-3, with 9 bases aligning to TRBD1. Trimming removed 7 bases from V and 4 bases from J; junction bases left unmatched: 12. The germline V gene encodes CDR1 SNHLY and CDR2 FYNNEI. The CDR3 runs 16 residues. CDR3 loop: CASKTRGQGWADTQYF. The CDR3 nucleotides are TGTGCCAGCAAGACCAGAGGACAGGGGTGGGCAGATACGCAGTATTTT.

The chain recombines TRBV6-2 or TRBV6-3 with TRBJ2-1; TRBD1 might be the D (5 bases). In germline, CDR1 is MNHEY, CDR2 SVGEGT. Trimming removed 2 bases at V and 5 bases at J, with 10 bases between. The CDR3 totals 14 residues. CDR3 sequence reads: CASSYLPRDNEQFF. The CDR3 nucleotides read TGTGCCAGCAGTTACCTCCCCAGGGACAATGAGCAGTTCTTC.

The V gene is TRBV5-1, the J gene TRBJ2-7, with no clear D. The length of the CDR3 is 14 residues. In germline, CDR1 is SGHRS, CDR2 YFSETQ. Deletions cut 0 bases from V and 2 bases from J, with 9 bases between. In DNA, the CDR3 is TGCGCCAGCAGCTTGGAGAGTGCCCCCTACGAGCAGTACTTC. It yields the protein CASSLESAPYEQYF.

The rearrangement uses TRBV10-3 and TRBJ2-5; no reliable D call. Per the germline V gene, CDR1 is ENHRY and CDR2 is SYGVKD. This CDR3 has 12 amino acids. V lost 5 bases and J lost 0, with 4 bases in between. CDR3 amino acids: CAISTHQETQYF. In DNA, the CDR3 is TGTGCCATCAGTACACACCAAGAGACCCAGTACTTC.

This clone was picked up one time. V gene TRBV15 combines with J gene TRBJ2-3; 10 nucleotides line up with TRBD2. V lost 0 bases, J lost 4 bases, and 10 bases stayed unmatched. Germline values: CDR1 LNHNV, CDR2 YYDKDF (reference sequence). This CDR3 is built from 18 residues. CDR3 in DNA: TGTGCCACCAGCAGAGACCCCCAACTAGCGGGACAATCAGATACGCAGTATTTT. Its protein is CATSRDPQLAGQSDTQYF.

This chain joins TRBV4-3 and TRBJ2-7; the match to TRBD2 covers 7 bases. There are 14 residues in the CDR3. The V and J ends lost 0 bases and 12 bases, in that order; junction bases with no gene match: 11. Germline V gene sequence: CDR1 LGHNA, CDR2 YSLEER. The CDR3 here is CASSQEGPGGRLYF. The CDR3 region has the DNA TGCGCCAGCAGCCAAGAAGGACCGGGGGGTAGGTTGTACTTC.

J is TRBJ1-1 and V is TRBV20-1; D is unresolved. The CDR3 sequence is 13 residues long. Germline lookup yields CDR1 DFQATT and CDR2 SNEGSKA (reference sequence). Trimming shortened V by 3 bases and J by 0 bases, and 8 bases separated the two germline ends. The CDR3 spells CSASPPLNTEAFF. In nucleotides, the CDR3 is TGCAGTGCTAGTCCTCCCCTGAACACTGAAGCTTTCTTT.

This chain joins TRBV28 and TRBJ1-6, with D tentatively TRBD1 (5 bases). The CDR3 has 18 residues. CDR1 is MDHEN, CDR2 SYDVKM, per germline. Deletions cut 6 bases from V and 0 bases from J, with 18 bases between. This CDR3 is CASRYRTVTRSYNSPLHF. The CDR3 nucleotides are TGTGCCAGCAGATACAGGACCGTTACCCGCTCCTATAATTCACCCCTCCACTTT.